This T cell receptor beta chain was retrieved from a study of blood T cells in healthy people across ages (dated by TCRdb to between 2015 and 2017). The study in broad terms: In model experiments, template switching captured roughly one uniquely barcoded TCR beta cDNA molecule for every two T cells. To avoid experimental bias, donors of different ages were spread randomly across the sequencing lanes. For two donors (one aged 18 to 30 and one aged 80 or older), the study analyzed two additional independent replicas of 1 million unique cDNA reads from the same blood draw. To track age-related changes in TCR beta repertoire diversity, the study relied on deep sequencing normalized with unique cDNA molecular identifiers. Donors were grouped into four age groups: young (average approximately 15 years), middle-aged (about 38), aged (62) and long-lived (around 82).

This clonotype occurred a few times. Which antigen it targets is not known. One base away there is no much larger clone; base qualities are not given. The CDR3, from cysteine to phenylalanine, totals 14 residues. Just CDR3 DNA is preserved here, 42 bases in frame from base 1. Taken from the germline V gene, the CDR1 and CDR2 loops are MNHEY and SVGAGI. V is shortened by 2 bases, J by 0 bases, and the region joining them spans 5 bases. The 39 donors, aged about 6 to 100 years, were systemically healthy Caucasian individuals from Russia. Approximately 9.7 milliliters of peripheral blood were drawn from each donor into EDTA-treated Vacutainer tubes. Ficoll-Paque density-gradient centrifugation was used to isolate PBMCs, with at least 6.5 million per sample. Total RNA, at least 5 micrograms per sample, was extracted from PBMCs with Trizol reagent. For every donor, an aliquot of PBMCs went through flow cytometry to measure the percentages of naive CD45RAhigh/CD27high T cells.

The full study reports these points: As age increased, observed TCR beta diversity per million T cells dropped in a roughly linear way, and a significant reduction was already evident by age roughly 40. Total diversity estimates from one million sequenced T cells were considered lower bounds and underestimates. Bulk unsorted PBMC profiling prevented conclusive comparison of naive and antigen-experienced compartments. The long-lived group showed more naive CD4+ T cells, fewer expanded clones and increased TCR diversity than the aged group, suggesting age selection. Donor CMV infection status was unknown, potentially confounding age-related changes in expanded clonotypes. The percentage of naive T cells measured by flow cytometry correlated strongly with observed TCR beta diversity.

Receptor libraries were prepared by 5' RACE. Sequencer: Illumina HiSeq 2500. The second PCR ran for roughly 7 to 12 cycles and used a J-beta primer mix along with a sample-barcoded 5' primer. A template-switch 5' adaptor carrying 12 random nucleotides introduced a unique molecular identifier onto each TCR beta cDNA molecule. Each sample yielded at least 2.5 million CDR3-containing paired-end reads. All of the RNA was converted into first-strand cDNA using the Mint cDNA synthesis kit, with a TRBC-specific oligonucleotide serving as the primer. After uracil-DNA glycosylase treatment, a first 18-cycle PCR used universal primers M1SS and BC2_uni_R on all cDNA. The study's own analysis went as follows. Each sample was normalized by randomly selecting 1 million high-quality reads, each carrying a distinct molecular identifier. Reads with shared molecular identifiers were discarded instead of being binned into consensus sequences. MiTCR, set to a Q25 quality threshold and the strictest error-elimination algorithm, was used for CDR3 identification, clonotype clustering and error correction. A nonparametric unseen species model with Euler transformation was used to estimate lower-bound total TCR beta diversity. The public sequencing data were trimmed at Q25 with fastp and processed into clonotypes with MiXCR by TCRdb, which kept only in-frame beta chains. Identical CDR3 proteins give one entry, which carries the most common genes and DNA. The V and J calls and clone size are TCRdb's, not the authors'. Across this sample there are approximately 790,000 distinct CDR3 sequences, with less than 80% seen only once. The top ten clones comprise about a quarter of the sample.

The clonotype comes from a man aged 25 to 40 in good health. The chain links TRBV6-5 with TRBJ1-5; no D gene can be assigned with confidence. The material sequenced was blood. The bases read TGTGCCAGCAGTTACGGCGATAGCAATCAGCCCCAGCATTTT. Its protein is CASSYGDSNQPQHF.